This paragraph reports one TCR beta chain. Its specificity is not known. These data belong to a study of cytotoxic CD8 clonotypes in ibrutinib-treated CLL. On the study more broadly: An average of roughly 250,000 productive templates and 94,082 productive rearrangements was obtained per sample. General study findings and limits: Clonality grew at ibrutinib response; at progression, it decreased back toward baseline. Sustained-remission patients were sampled at one set of times and progressing patients at different ones.

Depth targeted 1 in 200,000 to 1 in 1 million T cells, averaging about 9.2x coverage per clonotype. Assay used: immunoSEQ multiplex PCR; TCRdb lists only in-frame clones, some missing. The data show roughly 250,000 clones, roughly 70% seen once. The origin of this receptor is a human donor with chronic lymphocytic leukemia. Source: PBMCs, taken after 24 months of ibrutinib treatment.

The CDR3 DNA follows: TGTGCCAGCAGCATGGGACTACCCGGGGAGCTGTTTTTT. Translating it yields CASSMGLPGELFF. This rearrangement joins TRBV9 to TRBJ2-2; 7 bases line up with TRBD2. Per the germline V gene, CDR1 is SGDLS and CDR2 is YYNGEE. This CDR3 is 13 amino acids long. V lost 4 bases to trimming and J lost 6 bases; unmatched junction nucleotides: 3.